Sequencing of this TCR beta chain was carried out in a study of shared clonotypes between healthy human individuals. Whole-study results and caveats: Among non-shared clonotypes, generation probabilities were lower than among those shared by all four donors.

Germline V lookup: CDR1 SEHNR, CDR2 FQNEAQ (reference sequence). The length of the CDR3 is 17 residues. Trimming left V 5 bases short and J 2 bases short, with 22 bases between. Splitting of each subset's genomic DNA was done evenly across several immunoSEQ plates. TCRdb's table, derived via immunoSEQ multiplex PCR, lists solely in-frame clones and lacks some. The table has roughly 2 million clones, under 97% seen once. Comment on this clone: Its antigen is currently unknown.

The clonotype was recovered from a man aged 18-30 years in good health. This chain connects TRBV7-9 to TRBJ2-7; D may match TRBD1 or TRBD2 (5 bases each). Material: naive CD4+ T cells sorted from blood. Subset defined: CD45RA+ positively selected. Here the CDR3 reads CASSLSVRAGTAYEQYF. CDR3 DNA sequence: TGTGCCAGCAGCCTTAGCGTAAGGGCAGGGACCGCCTACGAGCAGTACTTC. The variable domain in full, with the rest retrieved from reference TRBV7-9 and TRBJ2-7, is DTGVSQNPRHKITKRGQNVTFRCDPISEHNRLYWYRQTLGQGPEFLTYFQNEAQLEKSRLLSDRFSAERPKGSFSTLEIQRTEQGDSAMYLCASSLSVRAGTAYEQYFGPGTRLTVT.